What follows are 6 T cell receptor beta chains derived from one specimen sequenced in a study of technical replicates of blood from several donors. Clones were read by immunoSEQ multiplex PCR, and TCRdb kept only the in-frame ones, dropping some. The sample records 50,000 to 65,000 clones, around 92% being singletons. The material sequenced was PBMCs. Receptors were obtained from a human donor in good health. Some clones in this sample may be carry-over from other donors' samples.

The CDR3 region is CASSQRDSVYNEQFF. In nucleotides, the CDR3 is TGTGCCAGCAGCCAACGGGATTCAGTCTACAATGAGCAGTTCTTC. The chain combines TRBV4-2 with TRBJ2-1, with TRBD2 as a possible D gene (5 bases). The germline gives CDR1 LGHNA, CDR2 YNFKEQ. Trimming shortened V by 2 bases and J by 3 bases, and 11 bases separated the two germline ends. The CDR3 totals 15 residues.

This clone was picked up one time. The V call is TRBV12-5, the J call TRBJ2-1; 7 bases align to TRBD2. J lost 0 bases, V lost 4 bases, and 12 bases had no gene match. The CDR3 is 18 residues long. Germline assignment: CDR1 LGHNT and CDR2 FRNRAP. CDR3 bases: TGTGCTAGTGGTTGGCTAGGGAGCGGGGATAGCTCCTACAATGAGCAGTTCTTC. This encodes CASGWLGSGDSSYNEQFF.

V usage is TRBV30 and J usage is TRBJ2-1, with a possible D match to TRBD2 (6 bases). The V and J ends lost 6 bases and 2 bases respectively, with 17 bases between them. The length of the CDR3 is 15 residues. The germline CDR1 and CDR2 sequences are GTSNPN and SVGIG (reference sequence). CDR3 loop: CACRMTDYPYNEQFF. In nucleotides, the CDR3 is TGTGCCTGTCGGATGACGGACTACCCCTACAATGAGCAGTTCTTC.

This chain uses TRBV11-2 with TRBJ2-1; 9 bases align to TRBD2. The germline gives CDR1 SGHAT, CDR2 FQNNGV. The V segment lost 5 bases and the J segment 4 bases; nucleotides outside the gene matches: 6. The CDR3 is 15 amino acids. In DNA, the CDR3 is TGTGCCAGCAGCCATAGCGGGAGTCGATACAATGAGCAGTTCTTC. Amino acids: CASSHSGSRYNEQFF.

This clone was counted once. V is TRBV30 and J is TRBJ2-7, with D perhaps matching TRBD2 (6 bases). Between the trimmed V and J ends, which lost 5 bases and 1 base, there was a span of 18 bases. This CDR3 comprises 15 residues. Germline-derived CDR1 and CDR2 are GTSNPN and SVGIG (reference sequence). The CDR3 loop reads CAWVKKEGWSYEQYF. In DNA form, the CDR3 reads TGTGCCTGGGTAAAGAAGGAGGGATGGTCCTACGAGCAGTACTTC.

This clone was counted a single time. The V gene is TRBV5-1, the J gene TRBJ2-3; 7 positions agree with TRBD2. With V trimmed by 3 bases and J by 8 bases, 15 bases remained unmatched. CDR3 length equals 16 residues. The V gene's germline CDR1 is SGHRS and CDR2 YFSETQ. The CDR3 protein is CASSSSPLGGGSTQYF. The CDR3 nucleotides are TGCGCCAGCAGCTCCTCTCCCCTGGGGGGGGGTAGTACGCAGTATTTT. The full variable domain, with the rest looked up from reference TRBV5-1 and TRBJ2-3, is KAGVTQTPRYLIKTRGQQVTLSCSPISGHRSVSWYQQTPGQGLQFLFEYFSETQRNKGNFPGRFSGRQFSNSRSEMNVSTLELGDSALYLCASSSSPLGGGSTQYFGPGTRLTVL.